What follows are 2 T cell receptor beta chains derived from one specimen sequenced in a study of blood T cell repertoires in COVID-19. Generated by immunoSEQ multiplex PCR, the TCRdb table keeps only in-frame clones and is missing some. The table records 290,000 or so clones, about 89% of them present only once. Sequenced input: peripheral blood. These receptors were obtained from a woman in her thirties with COVID-19, enrolled during active disease.

Regarding this clone: One junction end does not reproduce the germline sequence, and a read error may be involved. The V gene is TRBV5-4, the J gene TRBJ2-1; 10 nucleotides agree with TRBD2. Germline CDR1 and CDR2: SGHNT and YYREEE (reference sequence). The CDR3 length is 15 residues. CDR3 loop: CASTLRTSGNNEQFF. The CDR3 nucleotides are TGTGCCAGCACCTTGCGGACTAGCGGCAACAATGAGCAGTTCTTC.

This sequence joins TRBV19 and TRBJ2-5; D ambiguous. V was pared by 6 bases and J by 5 bases, with 10 bases between. Germline loops: CDR1 LNHDA, CDR2 SQIVND (reference sequence). The CDR3 has 12 amino acids. The CDR3 is CASSSSSETQYF. As DNA, the CDR3 is TGTGCCAGTAGCTCCTCGTCGGAGACCCAGTACTTC.